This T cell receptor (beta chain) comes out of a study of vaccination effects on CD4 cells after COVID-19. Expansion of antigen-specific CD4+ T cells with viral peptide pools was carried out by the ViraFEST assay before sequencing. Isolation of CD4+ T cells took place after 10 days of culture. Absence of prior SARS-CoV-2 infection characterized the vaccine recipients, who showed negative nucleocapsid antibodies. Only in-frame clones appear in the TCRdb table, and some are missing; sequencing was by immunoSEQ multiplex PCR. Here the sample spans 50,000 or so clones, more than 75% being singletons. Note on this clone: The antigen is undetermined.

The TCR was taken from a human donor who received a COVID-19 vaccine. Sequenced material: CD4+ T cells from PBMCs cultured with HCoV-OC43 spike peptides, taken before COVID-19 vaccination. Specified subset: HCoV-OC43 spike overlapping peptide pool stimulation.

The CDR3, as DNA: TGTGCCAGCAGCCCGCCCCCAGGGGGTGAAGAGACCCAGTACTTC. Residues: CASSPPPGGEETQYF. This rearrangement joins TRBV5-4 to TRBJ2-5; 7 nucleotides agree with TRBD1. The V segment lost 4 bases and the J segment 3 bases; nucleotides outside the gene matches: 9. The germline gives CDR1 SGHNT, CDR2 YYREEE (reference sequence). The CDR3 is 15 residues long. Drawing the rest from reference TRBV5-4 and TRBJ2-5, the complete variable domain is ETGVTQSPTHLIKTRGQQVTLRCSSQSGHNTVSWYQQALGQGPQFIFQYYREEENGRGNFPPRFSGLQFPNYSSELNVNALELDDSALYLCASSPPPGGEETQYFGPGTRLLVL.